Presented here are 9 T cell receptor beta chains from one specimen sequenced in a study of T cells in Graves' hyperthyroidism and ophthalmopathy. Template material for amplifying TCR beta CDR3 regions consisted of RNA transcripts. The HTBI primer set served for first-round RT-PCR of the TCR CDR3. TCRdb fed the multiplex PCR reads into MiXCR, producing one record per CDR3 protein. The sample shows 450,000 to 700,000 distinct CDR3 sequences, around 42% of them seen only once. Sequencing used peripheral blood or thyroid tissue (not recorded which). The receptor source for this set is a woman under 30 with Graves' hyperthyroidism.

There are many counts of this clonotype. This chain uses TRBV24-1 with TRBJ1-1, with D unclear. The V gene lost 3 bases and the J gene lost 1 base, with 5 bases spanning the gap. There are 13 residues in the CDR3. Germline CDR1 reads KGHDR; CDR2 reads SFDVKD. The CDR3 bases are TGTGCCACCAGTGATCTACAGAACACTGAAGCTTTCTTT. It encodes CATSDLQNTEAFF.

This clonotype has just a few counts. V gene TRBV2 combines with J gene TRBJ1-2, with 7 bases identical to TRBD1. The J segment lost 6 bases and the V segment lost 3 bases, leaving 4 bases of the junction unmatched. This CDR3 spans 13 amino acids. CDR1 SNHLY and CDR2 FYNNEI come from the germline V gene. Here the CDR3 reads CASSDDRVDGYTF. The CDR3 DNA is TGTGCCAGCAGTGATGACAGGGTAGATGGCTACACCTTC.

V is TRBV29-1 and J is TRBJ2-7, with D possibly TRBD1 on 5 matching bases. Per the germline V gene, CDR1 is SQVTM and CDR2 is ANQGSEA. The V and J ends lost 3 bases and 6 bases respectively, with 9 bases between them. The CDR3 covers 11 residues. CDR3: CSVESQGEQYF. CDR3 nucleotide sequence: TGCAGCGTTGAGAGTCAGGGCGAGCAGTACTTC.

This clonotype was seen at least ten times. The chain has TRBV25-1 and TRBJ1-1; 10 bases agree with TRBD1. Losses at the gene ends were 6 bases for V and 0 bases for J; bases not matched to a gene: 4. Germline CDR1 and CDR2: MGHDK and SYGVNS. The CDR3 has 15 amino acids. The CDR3 is CASRRQGAVNTEAFF. CDR3 DNA sequence: TGTGCCAGCAGGAGACAGGGGGCGGTGAACACTGAAGCTTTCTTT.

The table lists this clonotype with a few counts. It may be a read error: a sequence one base away is much more abundant. The V and J genes are TRBV4-1 and TRBJ2-7, with D possibly being TRBD1 or TRBD2 (5 bases each). Germline CDR1 MGHRA, CDR2 YSYEKL. This CDR3 has 13 residues. CDR3 nucleotides: TGCGCCAGCAGCCTCCGGGACCGATACGAGCAGCACTTC. As protein: CASSLRDRYEQHF.

The rearrangement links TRBV3-1 to TRBJ2-5; 12 nucleotides align to TRBD2. The J call may be in error: the DNA end matches TRBJ2-1 better. The CDR3 runs to 17 residues. The V gene's germline CDR1 is LGHDT and CDR2 YNNKEL (reference sequence). The CDR3 loop is CASRALAGGGASNEQFF. The CDR3 DNA reads as TGTGCCAGCAGGGCACTAGCGGGAGGCGGCGCCTCCAATGAGCAGTTCTTC.

The V call is TRBV7-9, the J call TRBJ2-5, with 7 bases aligning to TRBD2. The J call may be incorrect, as the DNA end agrees better with TRBJ2-1. This CDR3 has 14 residues. The germline gives CDR1 SEHNR, CDR2 FQNEAQ (reference sequence). The CDR3: CASAGLSGGNEQFF. DNA of the CDR3: TGTGCCAGCGCTGGACTGTCCGGGGGGAATGAGCAGTTCTTC.

The chain uses TRBV5-1 and TRBJ1-2; D gene uncertain. Trimming left V 4 bases short and J 8 bases short, with 12 bases between. The CDR3 totals 12 residues. Germline CDR1 and CDR2: SGHRS and YFSETQ. The chain's CDR3 is CASSAGRKGYTF. The CDR3 region has the DNA TGCGCCAGCAGCGCCGGCAGGAAAGGCTACACCTTC.

This chain joins TRBV29-1 and TRBJ2-7, with 8 nucleotides matching TRBD1. V lost 3 bases, J lost 6 bases, and 7 bases stayed unmatched. CDR1 is SQVTM, CDR2 ANQGSEA, per germline. The CDR3 runs 13 residues. This CDR3 is CSVDTGGLVEQYF. CDR3 nucleotide sequence: TGCAGCGTTGATACAGGGGGGCTGGTCGAGCAGTACTTC.